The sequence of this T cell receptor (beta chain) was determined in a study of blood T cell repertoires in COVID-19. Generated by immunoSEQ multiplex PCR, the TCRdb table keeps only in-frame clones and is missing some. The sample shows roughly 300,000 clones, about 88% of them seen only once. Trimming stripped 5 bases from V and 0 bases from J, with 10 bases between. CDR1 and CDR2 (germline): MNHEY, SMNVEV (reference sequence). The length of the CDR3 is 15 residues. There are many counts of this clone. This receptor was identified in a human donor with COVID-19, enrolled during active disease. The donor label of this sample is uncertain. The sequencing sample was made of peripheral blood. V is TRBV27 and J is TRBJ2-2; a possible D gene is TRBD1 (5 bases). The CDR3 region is CASSLLGPNTGELFF. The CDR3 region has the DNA TGTGCCAGCAGTCTACTGGGGCCGAACACCGGGGAGCTGTTTTTT.